This passage covers 6 T cell receptor beta chains from one sample sequenced in a study of T cells in tuberculosis. Method: immunoSEQ multiplex PCR; TCRdb's copy keeps in-frame clones and lacks some. The data show 35,000 to 40,000 clones, 85% to 95% seen once. The sequencing input was PBMCs. Receptors originate from a donor aged 5-35 years with latent tuberculosis or without tuberculosis infection. Some clones in this sample may be carry-over from other donors' samples.

This clone appeared a single time. The rearrangement joins TRBV29-1 to TRBJ1-6; TRBD1 agrees at 7 bases. V dropped 4 bases and J dropped 3; count of bases not matched to a gene: 0. The V gene's germline CDR1 is SQVTM and CDR2 ANQGSEA. The CDR3 length is 13 residues. This CDR3 reads CSVGDSYNSPLHF. The CDR3, as DNA: TGCAGCGTTGGGGACAGCTATAATTCACCCCTCCACTTT.

V usage is TRBV19 and J usage is TRBJ2-7; possibly TRBD1 for D (6 bases). Germline loops: CDR1 LNHDA, CDR2 SQIVND (reference sequence). Trimming took off 5 bases at V and 5 bases at J, with 16 bases between the two ends. This CDR3 spans 14 amino acids. The CDR3 spells CASSQGTHGNEQYF. The CDR3 bases are TGTGCCAGTAGTCAAGGGACACACGGGAACGAGCAGTACTTC.

This chain connects TRBV10-3 to TRBJ2-7; 9 bases are a match to TRBD1. CDR1 and CDR2 from the germline V gene are ENHRY and SYGVKD. With V trimmed by 6 bases and J by 3 bases, 9 bases remained unmatched. The CDR3 extends over 15 amino acids. CDR3 amino acids: CAIRGPLGQGYEQYF. The CDR3 nucleotides read TGTGCCATCAGGGGGCCCCTGGGACAGGGCTACGAGCAGTACTTC.

The chain has TRBV10-3 and TRBJ1-1, with D maybe TRBD1 (6 bases). The CDR3 contains 16 residues. Between the trimmed V and J ends, which lost 0 bases and 5 bases, there was a span of 16 bases. Germline-derived CDR1 and CDR2 are ENHRY and SYGVKD. CDR3 region: CAISESPDRIITEAFF. The CDR3, as DNA: TGTGCCATCAGTGAGTCACCGGACAGAATTATAACTGAAGCTTTCTTT.

The chain joins TRBV14 to TRBJ1-5; 9 nucleotides line up with TRBD1. CDR3 length equals 18 residues. Germline V CDR1 and CDR2: SGHDN, FVKESK. Trimming cost V 1 base and J 2 bases; bases outside gene matches: 9. CDR3 nucleotide sequence: TGTGCCAGCAGCCAAGTACTCGGGACAGGGTCGGGCAATCAGCCCCAGCATTTT. It encodes CASSQVLGTGSGNQPQHF.

The chain combines TRBV18 with TRBJ1-3; D might be TRBD1 (5 bases). The CDR3 totals 13 residues. Per the germline V gene, CDR1 is KGHSH and CDR2 is LQKENI. The germline V and J ends were trimmed by 5 bases and 7 bases, with 12 bases remaining between them. CDR3 coding DNA: TGTGCCAGCTCAACAGGAGCCTGGAACACCATATATTTT. Protein sequence: CASSTGAWNTIYF. Filled out from reference TRBV18 and TRBJ1-3, the complete variable domain reads NAGVMQNPRHLVRRRGQEARLRCSPMKGHSHVYWYRQLPEEGLKFMVYLQKENIIDESGMPKERFSAEFPKEGPSILRIQQVVRGDSAAYFCASSTGAWNTIYFGEGSWLTVV.